Following are 32 T cell receptor beta chains from one sample sequenced in a study of T cell responses to AZD1222 COVID-19 vaccine (dated by TCRdb to about 2021). The library was produced with the immunoSEQ multiplex PCR assay. TCRdb holds this immuneACCESS table with in-frame rearrangements only. Some clones are missing; in checked studies, unresolved V genes explain under half, and the rest has no known cause. This sample gives around 200,000 clones in total; 88% of them show up just once. The top ten hold 0.49% of the sample. The time point label on this specimen signifies: baseline before first vaccination. The specimen comprised peripheral blood, sampled on day 0 of AZD1222 vaccination. Receptor source: an adult in good health.

The rearrangement joins TRBV7-2 to TRBJ1-1; D possibly corresponds to TRBD1 (5 bases). Per germline, CDR1 SGHTA and CDR2 FQGNSA. The V end lost 5 bases, the J end lost 5 bases, and 18 bases lay between the germline ends. The CDR3 runs to 15 residues. The CDR3 protein is CASSALFGARTEAFF. In DNA, the CDR3 is TGTGCCAGCAGCGCCCTCTTCGGGGCGAGAACTGAAGCTTTCTTT.

The V gene is TRBV29-1, the J gene TRBJ2-5; TRBD1 agrees at 7 bases. The V and J ends lost 4 bases and 1 base, in that order; junction bases with no gene match: 6. The germline V gene encodes CDR1 SQVTM and CDR2 ANQGSEA. This CDR3 contains 14 residues. The CDR3 here is CSVGLGTAQETQYF. The CDR3, as DNA: TGCAGCGTTGGTCTCGGGACAGCCCAAGAGACCCAGTACTTC.

This chain links TRBV5-1 with TRBJ2-1; 8 nucleotides line up with TRBD1. V dropped 6 bases and J dropped 3; count of bases not matched to a gene: 8. From germline, CDR1 is SGHRS and CDR2 YFSETQ. The CDR3 covers 15 residues. The DNA of the CDR3 is TGCGCCAGCAAGCAGGCACAGGGGGACTACAATGAGCAGTTCTTC. Translated, it gives CASKQAQGDYNEQFF. The full variable domain, rest sourced from reference TRBV5-1 and TRBJ2-1, is KAGVTQTPRYLIKTRGQQVTLSCSPISGHRSVSWYQQTPGQGLQFLFEYFSETQRNKGNFPGRFSGRQFSNSRSEMNVSTLELGDSALYLCASKQAQGDYNEQFFGPGTRLTVL.

The chain uses TRBV24-1 and TRBJ2-5; 14 nucleotides match TRBD2. The germline V gene has CDR1 KGHDR and CDR2 SFDVKD. The V and J ends lost 7 bases and 4 bases, in that order; junction bases with no gene match: 4. The CDR3 extends over 15 amino acids. CDR3 protein: CATSPGLAGGETQYF. The CDR3 region has the DNA TGTGCCACCAGCCCCGGACTAGCGGGAGGAGAGACCCAGTACTTC.

This CDR3 is CASNSGYGSSNEKLFF. For the CDR3, the DNA is TGTGCCAGTAATAGTGGTTATGGCAGCTCGAATGAAAAACTGTTTTTT. The chain has TRBV19 and TRBJ1-4, with D unclear. The CDR3 consists of 16 residues. V was cut by 7 bases and J by 5 bases, with 20 bases left in between. In germline, CDR1 is LNHDA, CDR2 SQIVND (reference sequence).

The CDR3 loop reads CASSLWSTGGSDTQYF. Written as DNA, the CDR3 is TGTGCCAGCAGTTTATGGTCGACAGGGGGATCTGATACGCAGTATTTT. V is TRBV28 and J is TRBJ2-3; 9 bases agree with TRBD1. The V and J ends lost 0 bases and 6 bases, in that order; junction bases with no gene match: 7. This CDR3 spans 16 amino acids. Germline values: CDR1 MDHEN, CDR2 SYDVKM. The entire variable domain, with the rest obtained from reference TRBV28 and TRBJ2-3, is as follows: DVKVTQSSRYLVKRTGEKVFLECVQDMDHENMFWYRQDPGLGLRLIYFSYDVKMKEKGDIPEGYSVSREKKERFSLILESASTNQTSMYLCASSLWSTGGSDTQYFGPGTRLTVL.

This clone was seen once. This sequence joins TRBV30 and TRBJ1-1; D gene uncertain. V gave up 4 bases and J gave up 8 bases, with 11 bases separating them. This CDR3 comprises 11 residues. Germline V gene sequence: CDR1 GTSNPN, CDR2 SVGIG (reference sequence). CDR3 loop: CAWIDTVEAFF. DNA of the CDR3: TGTGCCTGGATTGACACCGTCGAAGCTTTCTTT.

The table lists this clone with a few counts. The gene calls are TRBV27 and TRBJ1-1; a weak D match, TRBD1 (5 bases). The CDR3 spans 12 residues. Germline loops: CDR1 MNHEY, CDR2 SMNVEV (reference sequence). The germline V and J ends were trimmed by 4 bases and 4 bases, with 7 bases remaining between them. CDR3: CASSWGGTEAFF. CDR3 in DNA: TGTGCCAGCAGTTGGGGGGGCACTGAAGCTTTCTTT.

This rearrangement joins TRBV19 to TRBJ2-1; weak D call: TRBD2 (5 bases). CDR1 is LNHDA, CDR2 SQIVND, per germline (reference sequence). The CDR3 spans 13 residues. V lost 6 bases, J lost 3 bases, and 9 bases lay in between. CDR3: CASRLRDYNEQFF. Here the CDR3 DNA reads TGTGCCAGTAGACTCCGGGACTACAATGAGCAGTTCTTC.

This rearrangement joins TRBV12-5 to TRBJ1-5; TRBD1 aligns across 7 bases. V lost 0 bases to trimming and J lost 6 bases; unmatched junction nucleotides: 14. This CDR3 contains 18 residues. CDR1 and CDR2 from the germline V gene are LGHNT and FRNRAP. The CDR3 nucleotides are TGTGCTAGTGGTTTGGTAGGTGCTAGTACAGGGGAAGGTCAGCCCCAGCATTTT. Translation: CASGLVGASTGEGQPQHF.

The J gene is TRBJ1-2, the V gene TRBV12-3 or TRBV12-4, with TRBD1 as a possible D gene (5 bases). The CDR3 totals 13 residues. V dropped 6 bases and J dropped 2 bases, with 10 bases sitting between them. Here the CDR3 reads CASSPDSNYGYTF. In DNA, the CDR3 is TGTGCCAGCAGCCCAGACAGCAACTATGGCTACACCTTC.

Concerning this clone: Since the CDR3 does not end with the conserved phenylalanine or tryptophan, this likely comes from a read error. The DNA is left out, because the CDR3 cannot be placed on it with certainty; the CDR3 is given as TCRdb lists it. The chain carries TRBV6-4 and TRBJ1-6. The germline V gene has CDR1 MRHNA and CDR2 SNTAGT. 11 amino acids form the CDR3, both terminal residues included. This chain's CDR3 is CASRLIRPPSV.

This chain joins TRBV11-2 and TRBJ2-1; D call uncertain. Germline V gives CDR1 SGHAT, CDR2 FQNNGV. V dropped 0 bases and J dropped 4 bases, with 13 bases sitting between them. CDR3 size: 16 residues. This chain's CDR3 is CASSLDFVGSYNEQFF. The CDR3 nucleotides are TGTGCCAGCAGCTTAGATTTTGTTGGAAGTTACAATGAGCAGTTCTTC.

This clone was picked up a small number of times. The V and J genes are TRBV18 and TRBJ1-1; D unresolved. The CDR3 runs to 13 residues. V was pared by 4 bases and J by 0 bases, with 6 bases between. The V gene's germline CDR1 is KGHSH and CDR2 LQKENI. CDR3 DNA: TGTGCCAGCTCACAAATCTTGAACACTGAAGCTTTCTTT. Protein sequence: CASSQILNTEAFF.

This chain uses TRBV28 with TRBJ2-5; 9 bases line up with TRBD1. The CDR3 is made up of 18 amino acids. Germline trimming cut 1 base from V and 1 base from J; bases unmatched to any gene: 10. CDR1 MDHEN and CDR2 SYDVKM come from the germline V gene. The CDR3 DNA follows: TGTGCCAGCAGTTTATTGCCCCAGGGACAGGGCGGCCAAGAGACCCAGTACTTC. Amino acid sequence: CASSLLPQGQGGQETQYF.

V gene TRBV10-1 combines with J gene TRBJ2-3, with D maybe TRBD1 (5 bases). This CDR3 contains 13 residues. Germline assignment: CDR1 WNHNN and CDR2 SYGVQD (reference sequence). Trimming removed 0 bases from V and 8 bases from J, with 9 bases in between. As DNA, the CDR3 is TGCGCCAGCAGTGAGTCCCGGCAGGGTACGCAGTATTTT. This encodes CASSESRQGTQYF.

The chain links TRBV28 to TRBJ1-5; D is perhaps TRBD1 (6 bases). V was shortened by 2 bases and J by 0 bases, with 8 bases between the two germline ends. The CDR3 sequence is 15 residues long. The V gene's germline CDR1 is MDHEN and CDR2 SYDVKM. The CDR3 DNA reads TGTGCCAGCAGTTTAGGGGGCTTTAGCAATCAGCCCCAGCATTTT. Translated, it gives CASSLGGFSNQPQHF.

The chain couples TRBV10-3 to TRBJ1-1; 8 bases fit TRBD1. V dropped 8 bases and J dropped 7; count of bases not matched to a gene: 12. The V gene's germline CDR1 is ENHRY and CDR2 SYGVKD. The CDR3 is 14 amino acids. The CDR3 loop is CAIHVGQGAGEAFF. The CDR3 DNA sequence: TGTGCCATCCATGTAGGTCAGGGGGCGGGTGAAGCTTTCTTT.

The V call is TRBV2, the J call TRBJ1-5; 8 positions match TRBD1. CDR1 is SNHLY, CDR2 FYNNEI, per germline. The CDR3 loop spans 17 amino acids. The V gene end was trimmed by 6 bases and the J gene end by 3 bases; junction bases not matched to a gene: 13. The chain's CDR3 is CASRSGGASINNQPQHF. As DNA, the CDR3 is TGTGCCAGCAGATCAGGGGGCGCATCAATAAACAATCAGCCCCAGCATTTT.

The V and J genes are TRBV11-2 and TRBJ2-1; possible D gene TRBD2, 6 bases. The V end was cut by 1 base, the J end by 1 base, with 14 bases between. This CDR3 has 17 residues. Germline V gene lookup returns CDR1 SGHAT and CDR2 FQNNGV. The CDR3 region has the DNA TGTGCCAGCAGCTTAGGACGGACTATGATGTCCTACAATGAGCAGTTCTTC. Its translation is CASSLGRTMMSYNEQFF.

The rearrangement uses TRBV3-1 (or the pseudogene TRBV3-2) and TRBJ2-5; tentatively, D is TRBD2 (6 bases). This CDR3 region has 15 residues. Germline CDR1 and CDR2: LGHDT and YNNKEL (reference sequence). V lost 4 bases and J lost 9, with 21 bases in between. The CDR3 nucleotides are TGTGCCAGCAGCCTGGGGGGTTGGGCCCCGGTTCCCCAGTACTTC. It is translated as CASSLGGWAPVPQYF.

The chain employs TRBV7-9 and TRBJ1-4, with 7 bases lining up with TRBD1. There are 16 residues in the CDR3. J lost 0 bases, V lost 6 bases, and 7 bases had no gene match. Germline V gene sequence: CDR1 SEHNR, CDR2 FQNEAQ (reference sequence). The CDR3 sequence is CASSYYRGATNEKLFF. The CDR3 DNA is TGTGCCAGCAGTTATTACAGGGGTGCAACTAATGAAAAACTGTTTTTT.

This chain joins TRBV10-1 and TRBJ1-1; D uncertain. V was trimmed by 2 bases and J by 1 base, leaving 5 bases between them. Germline V gene lookup returns CDR1 WNHNN and CDR2 SYGVQD (reference sequence). This CDR3 has 13 amino acids. In DNA form, the CDR3 reads TGCGCCAGCAGTGAGGCGGAGAACACTGAAGCTTTCTTT. Its protein is CASSEAENTEAFF.

The DNA of the CDR3 is TGTGCCAGCACCAGGGGAGCTAACTATGGCTACACCTTC. Its translation is CASTRGANYGYTF. V is TRBV27 and J is TRBJ1-2; weak D call: TRBD1 (6 bases). V was trimmed by 7 bases and J by 0 bases, leaving 9 bases between them. CDR1 is MNHEY, CDR2 SMNVEV, per germline (reference sequence). The CDR3 contains 13 residues.

The CDR3 spells CASRSGGDATTQYF. The CDR3 DNA sequence: TGTGCCAGCAGGTCTGGGGGGGACGCGACGACGCAGTACTTC. This chain uses TRBV28 with TRBJ2-7, with 7 bases fitting TRBD2. The CDR3 covers 14 residues. Germline loops: CDR1 MDHEN, CDR2 SYDVKM. J lost 9 bases, V lost 6 bases, and 14 bases had no gene match.

The V call is TRBV9, the J call TRBJ1-3, with no clear D. In germline, CDR1 is SGDLS, CDR2 YYNGEE. The V end lost 0 bases, the J end lost 1 base, and 5 bases lay between the germline ends. This CDR3 has 14 residues. CDR3 in amino acids: CASSVGRSGNTIYF. The CDR3 bases are TGTGCCAGCAGCGTAGGCCGATCTGGAAACACCATATATTTT.

The chain joins TRBV7-3 to TRBJ1-2; D remains unclear. The V gene's germline CDR1 is SGHTA and CDR2 FQGTGA. V dropped 4 bases and J dropped 4 bases, with 10 bases sitting between them. CDR3 size: 13 residues. The CDR3 DNA sequence: TGTGCCAGCAGCTCCCTGACGGTCTATGGCTACACCTTC. It is translated as CASSSLTVYGYTF.

The rearrangement links TRBV5-6 to TRBJ2-7; either TRBD1 or TRBD2 may supply D (6 bases each). Germline CDR1 SGHDT, CDR2 YYEEEE. The CDR3 sequence is 15 residues long. Deletions cut 4 bases from V and 7 bases from J, with 21 bases between. Here the CDR3 DNA reads TGTGCCAGCAGCCCGACCAGGGGATGGGGGGAAGAGCAGTACTTC. This sequence encodes CASSPTRGWGEEQYF.

The chain links TRBV19 to TRBJ1-5; D might be TRBD1 (5 bases). Trimming removed 6 bases from V and 4 bases from J, with 19 bases in between. CDR3 length equals 16 residues. Germline loops: CDR1 LNHDA, CDR2 SQIVND (reference sequence). In nucleotides, the CDR3 is TGTGCCAGTAGACCCGAAGTGGAAGGGGAAAATCAGCCCCAGCATTTT. Translated, it gives CASRPEVEGENQPQHF.

This chain joins TRBV9 and TRBJ2-7, with 7 bases identical to TRBD2. The CDR3 consists of 16 residues. The trim removed 3 bases at V and 5 bases at J, leaving 14 bases unmatched. From germline, CDR1 is SGDLS and CDR2 YYNGEE. The CDR3 is CASSAPGTIGSDEQYF. The CDR3 region has the DNA TGTGCCAGCAGCGCTCCAGGGACTATCGGGAGCGACGAGCAGTACTTC. The variable domain in full, with the rest retrieved from reference TRBV9 and TRBJ2-7, is DSGVTQTPKHLITATGQRVTLRCSPRSGDLSVYWYQQSLDQGLQFLIQYYNGEERAKGNILERFSAQQFPDLHSELNLSSLELGDSALYFCASSAPGTIGSDEQYFGPGTRLTVT.

The chain employs TRBV5-1 and TRBJ1-1; 9 positions agree with TRBD1. The CDR3 length is 15 residues. Germline CDR1 SGHRS, CDR2 YFSETQ. Trimming at V came to 2 bases and at J to 8 bases, leaving 10 bases not matched to a gene. The CDR3 DNA sequence: TGCGCCAGCAGCTTACCCGGGACAGGGACCGACGAAGCTTTCTTT. This gives the protein CASSLPGTGTDEAFF. The complete variable domain, with remaining parts taken from reference TRBV5-1 and TRBJ1-1, reads KAGVTQTPRYLIKTRGQQVTLSCSPISGHRSVSWYQQTPGQGLQFLFEYFSETQRNKGNFPGRFSGRQFSNSRSEMNVSTLELGDSALYLCASSLPGTGTDEAFFGQGTRLTVV.

The V call is TRBV5-1, the J call TRBJ2-5; TRBD2 aligns across 11 bases. This CDR3 contains 15 residues. Germline V gives CDR1 SGHRS, CDR2 YFSETQ. Unmatched junction bases numbered 6, after V lost 4 bases and J lost 4 bases. The CDR3 is CASSTSGSNIETQYF. The CDR3 DNA is TGCGCCAGCAGCACTAGCGGGAGTAACATAGAGACCCAGTACTTC.